This T cell receptor (beta chain) originates from a study of blood T cell repertoires in COVID-19. Study background: Samples taken during acute and convalescent COVID-19 were collected in the United States, Italy and Spain. T cells, B-cell-depleted T cells, or PBMCs provided the cDNA or gDNA that served as material.

TCRdb keeps only in-frame clones here, not all; method: immunoSEQ multiplex PCR. In the table there are 45,000 to 60,000 clones, roughly 90% of which are singletons. Input material: peripheral blood. The sequence came from a man aged 50 to 60 with active COVID-19.

The CDR3 DNA follows: TGTGCCAGCAGCTTAGGTCAGGGGGCGACTGAAGCTTTCTTT. As protein: CASSLGQGATEAFF. The chain uses TRBV7-9 and TRBJ1-1; the match to TRBD1 covers 8 bases. Germline CDR1 and CDR2: SEHNR and FQNEAQ (reference sequence). The CDR3 has 14 amino acids. Unmatched junction bases numbered 3, after V lost 1 base and J lost 5 bases. The full variable domain, its missing parts supplied by reference TRBV7-9 and TRBJ1-1, is DTGVSQNPRHKITKRGQNVTFRCDPISEHNRLYWYRQTLGQGPEFLTYFQNEAQLEKSRLLSDRFSAERPKGSFSTLEIQRTEQGDSAMYLCASSLGQGATEAFFGQGTRLTVV.